This T cell receptor beta chain was sequenced in a study of blood T cell repertoires in COVID-19. Study context: Sample material is recorded as cDNA or gDNA derived from T cells, B-cell-depleted T cells, or PBMCs.

The length of the CDR3 is 14 residues. J was trimmed by 10 bases and V by 4 bases; bases with no gene match: 11. The germline V gene has CDR1 KGHDR and CDR2 SFDVKD. As processed by the authors: Amplifying reference gene primers gave estimates of nucleated cell counts. Sequencing was performed with immunoSEQ multiplex PCR; in TCRdb, only in-frame clones are kept and a portion is missing. The D gene and trimming were derived from the DNA, and the V and J assignments and clone size from that table. This sample has 300,000 to 400,000 clones, with about nine tenths found just once. The sequence derives from a woman in her forties or fifties with COVID-19, enrolled during active disease. Sample: peripheral blood. The rearrangement uses TRBV24-1 and TRBJ1-1; 7 nucleotides align to TRBD1. CDR3 in amino acids: CATSEPGTVEGAFF. The DNA for the CDR3 is TGTGCCACCAGTGAACCCGGGACAGTTGAGGGAGCTTTCTTT.